These 18 T cell receptor beta chains came from one sample sequenced in a study of cytomegalovirus exposure and HLA in healthy donors. The PCR had 60 Vbeta and 13 Jbeta primers. Sequenced by immunoSEQ multiplex PCR; TCRdb stores in-frame clones only, minus some. The sample carries some 250,000 clones, 82% recorded once. The material sequenced was PBMCs. The receptors originated from a middle-aged woman in good health and CMV-seropositive.

About this clone itself: The same CDR3 can be traced to other DNA sequences in this sample. V gene TRBV4-2 combines with J gene TRBJ2-7; the match to TRBD1 covers 12 bases. Trimming removed 1 base from V and 2 bases from J; junction bases left unmatched: 6. The CDR3 length is 17 residues. The germline CDR1 and CDR2 sequences are LGHNA and YNFKEQ. CDR3 amino acids: CASSQAAGQGAAYEQYF. CDR3 bases: TGTGCCAGCAGCCAAGCGGCGGGACAGGGGGCAGCCTACGAGCAGTACTTC.

This chain joins TRBV6-5 and TRBJ1-1; 8 bases map to TRBD1. Germline-derived CDR1 and CDR2 are MNHEY and SVGAGI. V was clipped by 2 bases and J by 7 bases; unmatched bases: 9. There are 15 residues in the CDR3. CDR3 loop: CASSYHGQGGGEAFF. In DNA, the CDR3 is TGTGCCAGCAGTTACCACGGACAGGGTGGAGGTGAAGCTTTCTTT.

V and J are TRBV6-5 and TRBJ2-5; 8 nucleotides agree with TRBD2. The CDR3 sequence is 15 residues long. Germline-derived CDR1 and CDR2 are MNHEY and SVGAGI. The ends lost 0 bases at V and 4 bases at J; junction bases unmatched: 4. CDR3 sequence reads: CASSYSTGGRETQYF. In DNA, the CDR3 is TGTGCCAGCAGTTACTCGACGGGAGGGCGAGAGACCCAGTACTTC.

This clone was seen a handful of times. This sequence joins TRBV15 and TRBJ1-1; the D gene is possibly TRBD1 (5 bases). The germline V gene has CDR1 LNHNV and CDR2 YYDKDF (reference sequence). The V and J ends lost 1 base and 4 bases respectively, with 10 bases between them. This CDR3 comprises 14 residues. The CDR3 loop reads CATSRGVGGTEAFF. The CDR3 DNA reads TGTGCCACCAGCAGAGGGGTGGGGGGCACTGAAGCTTTCTTT.

This sequence joins TRBV6-5 and TRBJ1-1; tentatively, D is TRBD1 (6 bases). The CDR3 runs to 15 residues. The germline V gene has CDR1 MNHEY and CDR2 SVGAGI. V lost 6 bases to trimming and J lost 1 base, with 15 bases between them. This CDR3 is CASRGWEGGNTEAFF. Here the CDR3 DNA reads TGTGCCAGCAGGGGTTGGGAGGGGGGGAACACTGAAGCTTTCTTT.

This chain uses TRBV29-1 with TRBJ2-7; D is possibly TRBD1 (6 bases). Trimming stripped 3 bases from V and 7 bases from J, with 13 bases between. The CDR3 consists of 12 residues. Germline CDR1 SQVTM, CDR2 ANQGSEA. The CDR3 DNA sequence: TGCAGCGTTGACGGGACACCGGGAGAGCAGTACTTC. Translated, it gives CSVDGTPGEQYF.

The chain couples TRBV4-1 to TRBJ2-5; D is possibly TRBD1 (6 bases). CDR1 MGHRA and CDR2 YSYEKL come from the germline V gene. This CDR3 comprises 15 residues. Trimming took off 3 bases at V and 2 bases at J, with 13 bases between the two ends. CDR3 sequence (DNA): TGCGCCAGCAGCCAGGGGGTGACAGGTCAAGAGACCCAGTACTTC. Its protein is CASSQGVTGQETQYF.

This clone was found a few times. The chain links TRBV10-3 to TRBJ2-1; D is possibly TRBD1 (6 bases). Germline V gene data show CDR1 as ENHRY and CDR2 as SYGVKD. CDR3 size: 12 residues. The V gene lost 9 bases and the J gene lost 5 bases, with 11 bases spanning the gap. Here the CDR3 DNA reads TGTGCCATGGGAGACAGGAACAATGAGCAGTTCTTC. Its protein is CAMGDRNNEQFF.

The chain uses TRBV15 and TRBJ1-1, with D possibly matching TRBD1 (6 bases). The ends were cut back, 1 base at V and 11 bases at J, with 14 bases in the middle. CDR1 LNHNV and CDR2 YYDKDF come from the germline V gene (reference sequence). The CDR3 runs to 13 residues. The CDR3 loop is CATSRARGGSAFF. CDR3 bases: TGTGCCACCAGCAGAGCTCGCGGGGGCAGCGCTTTCTTT.

The sample holds a few counts of this clone. The genes are TRBV30 and TRBJ1-5, with 9 bases fitting TRBD1. Germline loops: CDR1 GTSNPN, CDR2 SVGIG (reference sequence). J gave up 2 bases and V 2 bases, and 10 bases lay outside the gene matches. The CDR3 contains 17 residues. This CDR3 is CAWSRRQGEGGNQPQHF. Here the CDR3 DNA reads TGTGCCTGGAGTCGGCGACAGGGGGAAGGGGGCAATCAGCCCCAGCATTTT.

The chain recombines TRBV4-2 with TRBJ2-7; 10 bases match TRBD2. Germline V gives CDR1 LGHNA, CDR2 YNFKEQ. Unmatched junction bases numbered 6, after V lost 0 bases and J lost 4 bases. CDR3 size: 16 residues. CDR3 sequence: CASSQDASGSFYEQYF. CDR3 DNA: TGTGCCAGCAGCCAAGATGCTAGCGGGAGTTTTTACGAGCAGTACTTC.

V and J are TRBV2 and TRBJ1-2; 7 nucleotides align to TRBD1. The germline gives CDR1 SNHLY, CDR2 FYNNEI. This CDR3 is built from 15 residues. V was pared by 6 bases and J by 6 bases, with 13 bases of the junction left unmatched. The CDR3 sequence: CASRALNRGKDGYTF. CDR3 DNA sequence: TGTGCCAGCAGAGCATTAAACAGGGGAAAGGATGGCTACACCTTC.

V is TRBV14 and J is TRBJ1-6; no clear D gene. This CDR3 spans 13 amino acids. Germline CDR1 reads SGHDN; CDR2 reads FVKESK. The V end was cut by 1 base, the J end by 9 bases, with 7 bases between. CDR3 residues: CASSQGYFSPLHF. In DNA form, the CDR3 reads TGTGCCAGCAGCCAAGGATACTTTTCACCCCTCCACTTT. The full variable domain, with the rest looked up from reference TRBV14 and TRBJ1-6, is EAGVTQFPSHSVIEKGQTVTLRCDPISGHDNLYWYRRVMGKEIKFLLHFVKESKQDESGMPNNRFLAERTGGTYSTLKVQPAELEDSGVYFCASSQGYFSPLHFGNGTRLTVT.

This chain links TRBV4-1 with TRBJ2-2, with D possibly matching TRBD2 (5 bases). Germline V gene lookup returns CDR1 MGHRA and CDR2 YSYEKL. The CDR3 is 13 amino acids. The ends were cut back, 3 bases at V and 8 bases at J, with 10 bases in the middle. CDR3 coding DNA: TGCGCCAGCAGCCACCCTACGGGGGGGGAGCTGTTTTTT. Residues: CASSHPTGGELFF.

The chain has TRBV6-1 and TRBJ1-5; TRBD1 might be the D (5 bases). The CDR3 consists of 14 residues. Looked up from germline, CDR1 is MNHNS and CDR2 is SASEGT. Deletions cut 4 bases from V and 0 bases from J, with 7 bases between. The CDR3 protein is CASSVQVSNQPQHF. CDR3 in DNA: TGTGCCAGCAGTGTACAGGTTAGCAATCAGCCCCAGCATTTT.

The rearrangement joins TRBV11-2 to TRBJ2-2, with a weak D call TRBD1 (6 bases). V gave up 1 base and J gave up 6 bases, with 12 bases separating them. Germline loops: CDR1 SGHAT, CDR2 FQNNGV. The CDR3 spans 15 residues. The CDR3 DNA sequence: TGTGCCAGCAGCTTAGCGGGCTCAGGGGCCGGGGAGCTGTTTTTT. Its translation is CASSLAGSGAGELFF.

This chain connects TRBV29-1 to TRBJ1-5, with TRBD1 identical over 8 bases. With 7 bases clipped from V and 6 bases from J, the junction kept 5 bases outside the gene matches. The germline V gene has CDR1 SQVTM and CDR2 ANQGSEA. The CDR3 loop spans 12 amino acids. In DNA, the CDR3 is TGCAGCGCTGGACAGGGAGGTCAGCCCCAGCATTTT. This codes for CSAGQGGQPQHF.

The CDR3 nucleotides are TGTGCCAGCAGCGGTAGGGCAGGGGCCGGGAACACTGAAGCTTTCTTT. Translating it yields CASSGRAGAGNTEAFF. The V and J genes are TRBV9 and TRBJ1-1; D might be TRBD1 (6 bases). The germline V gene has CDR1 SGDLS and CDR2 YYNGEE. The CDR3 loop spans 16 amino acids. V was shortened by 3 bases and J by 1 base, with 16 bases between the two germline ends.